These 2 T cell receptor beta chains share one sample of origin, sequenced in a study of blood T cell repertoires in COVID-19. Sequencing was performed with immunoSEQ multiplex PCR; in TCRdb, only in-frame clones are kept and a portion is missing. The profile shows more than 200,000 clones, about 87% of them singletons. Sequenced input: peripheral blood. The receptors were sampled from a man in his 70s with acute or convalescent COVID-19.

CDR3 bases: TGCGCCAGCAGCCGGACAGGGGAACAAAATGAAAAACTGTTTTTT. Its translation is CASSRTGEQNEKLFF. The genes are TRBV5-1 and TRBJ1-4, with 9 bases fitting TRBD1. The CDR3 has 15 residues. V lost 4 bases and J lost 5; bases outside the gene matches: 6. Looked up from germline, CDR1 is SGHRS and CDR2 is YFSETQ.

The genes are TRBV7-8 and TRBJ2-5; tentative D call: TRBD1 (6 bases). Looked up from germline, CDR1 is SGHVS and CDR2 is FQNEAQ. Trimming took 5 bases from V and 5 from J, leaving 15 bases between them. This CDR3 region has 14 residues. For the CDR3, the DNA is TGTGCCAGCAGCCGAGGTGGGGGCCTTGAGACCCAGTACTTC. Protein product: CASSRGGGLETQYF.